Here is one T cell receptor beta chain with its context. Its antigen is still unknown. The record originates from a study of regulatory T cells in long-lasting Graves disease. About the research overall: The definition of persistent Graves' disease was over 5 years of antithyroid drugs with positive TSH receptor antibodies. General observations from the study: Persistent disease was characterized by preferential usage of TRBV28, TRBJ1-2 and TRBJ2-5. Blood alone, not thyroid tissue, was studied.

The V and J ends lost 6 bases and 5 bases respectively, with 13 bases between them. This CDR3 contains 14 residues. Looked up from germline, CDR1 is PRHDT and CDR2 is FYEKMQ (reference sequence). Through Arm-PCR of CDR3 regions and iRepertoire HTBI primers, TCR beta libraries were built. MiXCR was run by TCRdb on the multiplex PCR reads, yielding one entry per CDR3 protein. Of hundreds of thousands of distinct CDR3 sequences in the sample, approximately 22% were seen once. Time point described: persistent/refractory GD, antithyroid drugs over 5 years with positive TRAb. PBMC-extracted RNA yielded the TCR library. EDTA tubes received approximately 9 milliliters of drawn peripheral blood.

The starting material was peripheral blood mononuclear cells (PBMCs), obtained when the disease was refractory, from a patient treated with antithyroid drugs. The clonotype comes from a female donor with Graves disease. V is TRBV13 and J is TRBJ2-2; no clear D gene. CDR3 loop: CASREESSTGELFF. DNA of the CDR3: TGTGCCAGCAGAGAGGAGAGTAGTACCGGGGAGCTGTTTTTT. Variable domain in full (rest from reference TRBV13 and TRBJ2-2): AAGVIQSPRHLIKEKRETATLKCYPIPRHDTVYWYQQGPGQDPQFLISFYEKMQSDKGSIPDRFSAQQFSDYHSELNMSSLELGDSALYFCASREESSTGELFFGEGSRLTVL.